The 23 T cell receptor beta chains below all came from one sample that was sequenced in a study of spatial heterogeneity in lung cancer. TCRdb passed the 5' RACE reads through MiXCR, listing each CDR3 protein once. This sample has approximately 40,000 distinct CDR3 sequences, with around 5.2% found just once. Noted time point: sample taken at primary tumor resection. Sequencing of whole RNA from tumor, nontumor lung or frozen PBMC involved no sorting. Specimen: PBMCs, collected at surgery. These receptors came from a female donor with early-stage non-small cell lung cancer.

This clonotype was picked up many times. The chain's CDR3 is CASSIRSQETQYF. The CDR3 region has the DNA TGTGCCAGCAGTATTCGGAGCCAAGAGACCCAGTACTTC. V gene TRBV25-1 combines with J gene TRBJ2-5, with D unresolved. Trimming took off 5 bases at V and 1 base at J, with 8 bases between the two ends. CDR1 and CDR2 from the germline V gene are MGHDK and SYGVNS. The CDR3 sequence is 13 residues long.

This clonotype was counted between two and nine times. The V gene is TRBV11-3, the J gene TRBJ2-3, with 11 bases matching TRBD2. V lost 1 base, J lost 3 bases, and 3 bases stayed unmatched. CDR3 length: 16 residues. CDR1 is SGHNT and CDR2 is YENEEA in the germline V gene. CDR3 coding DNA: TGTGCCAGCAGCTTAGGCCTAGCGGGAGGAACAGATACGCAGTATTTT. Translation: CASSLGLAGGTDTQYF.

V usage is TRBV7-2 and J usage is TRBJ1-5; possible D gene TRBD1, 5 bases. The CDR3 sequence is 16 residues long. The germline V gene encodes CDR1 SGHTA and CDR2 FQGNSA. V was clipped by 3 bases and J by 4 bases, with 16 bases between them. The CDR3 sequence is CASSLATGRPNQPQHF. CDR3 DNA: TGTGCCAGCAGCTTGGCTACGGGACGGCCGAATCAGCCCCAGCATTTT.

Ten or more counts support this clonotype. The chain uses TRBV30 and TRBJ1-6; the D gene is possibly TRBD1 (6 bases). The CDR3 is 13 amino acids. Per germline, CDR1 GTSNPN and CDR2 SVGIG (reference sequence). V was cut by 4 bases and J by 10 bases, with 14 bases left in between. Here the CDR3 reads CAWKGGGSSPLHF. The DNA for the CDR3 is TGTGCCTGGAAGGGGGGGGGATCATCACCCCTCCACTTT.

There are many counts of this clonotype. The chain is built from TRBV6-1 and TRBJ2-5; no clear D. V was shortened by 2 bases and J by 3 bases, with 10 bases between the two germline ends. Per germline, CDR1 MNHNS and CDR2 SASEGT. This CDR3 comprises 14 residues. The CDR3 nucleotides are TGTGCCAGCAGTGAACAACCGGCCGAAGAGACCCAGTACTTC. This translates into CASSEQPAEETQYF.

This clonotype was counted many times. This sequence joins TRBV4-1 and TRBJ1-3, with D tentatively TRBD1 (5 bases). Between the trimmed V and J ends, which lost 1 base and 7 bases, there was a span of 23 bases. Germline assignment: CDR1 MGHRA and CDR2 YSYEKL. The CDR3 contains 18 residues. CDR3 sequence (DNA): TGCGCCAGCAGCCAAGCTCCTTACGGGAATCCGCGGGGGAACACCATATATTTT. It specifies CASSQAPYGNPRGNTIYF.

The V gene is TRBV7-8, the J gene TRBJ2-1, with D perhaps matching TRBD2 (6 bases). In germline, CDR1 is SGHVS, CDR2 FQNEAQ. V lost 5 bases and J 0 bases, leaving 8 bases between the germline ends. The CDR3 extends over 14 amino acids. CDR3 sequence: CASSGGASYNEQFF. In DNA, the CDR3 is TGTGCCAGCAGCGGAGGGGCCTCCTACAATGAGCAGTTCTTC.

This clonotype has at least ten counts. V and J are TRBV12-3 or TRBV12-4 and TRBJ1-3; tentatively, D is TRBD1 (5 bases). Trimming left V 5 bases short and J 2 bases short, with 10 bases between. This CDR3 spans 14 amino acids. The CDR3 here is CASSPQGTGNTIYF. The DNA of the CDR3 is TGTGCCAGCAGTCCCCAGGGAACTGGAAACACCATATATTTT.

This clonotype was seen ten or more times. V and J are TRBV5-1 and TRBJ2-3; 7 nucleotides line up with TRBD2. Germline assignment: CDR1 SGHRS and CDR2 YFSETQ. This CDR3 has 14 residues. V was clipped by 4 bases and J by 4 bases; unmatched bases: 6. Here the CDR3 reads CASSNQAGADTQYF. The CDR3 DNA reads TGCGCCAGCAGCAACCAGGCGGGGGCAGATACGCAGTATTTT.

This clonotype was observed many times. CDR3 protein: CASSVAAGYTDTQYF. The CDR3 coding sequence is TGTGCCAGCAGCGTAGCTGCCGGATACACAGATACGCAGTATTTT. The rearrangement uses TRBV9 and TRBJ2-3; D call uncertain. This CDR3 contains 15 residues. CDR1 SGDLS and CDR2 YYNGEE come from the germline V gene. V was trimmed by 0 bases and J by 2 bases, leaving 10 bases between them.

This clonotype was detected ten times or more. The genes are TRBV20-1 and TRBJ1-1; maybe TRBD1 (5 bases). The germline V gene has CDR1 DFQATT and CDR2 SNEGSKA (reference sequence). The CDR3 contains 15 residues. The germline V and J ends were trimmed by 0 bases and 2 bases, with 13 bases remaining between them. The CDR3 nucleotides read TGCAGTGCTAGAGATGGGCTGACAGTAAACACTGAAGCTTTCTTT. Translated: CSARDGLTVNTEAFF.

This clonotype has at least ten counts. DNA for the CDR3: TGCAGTGCTAGTTCCCTAAGCTCCTATAATTCACCCCTCCACTTT. Its translation: CSASSLSSYNSPLHF. The genes are TRBV20-1 and TRBJ1-6; no clear D gene. Germline CDR1 is DFQATT and CDR2 is SNEGSKA (reference sequence). Deletions cut 3 bases from V and 0 bases from J, with 9 bases between. CDR3 length: 15 amino acids.

This clonotype was counted only a few times. The CDR3 bases are TGCGCCAGCAGCCAAGCCCGGGACAGCTCCTACGAGCAGTACTTC. This codes for CASSQARDSSYEQYF. The rearrangement joins TRBV4-1 to TRBJ2-7; 7 nucleotides align to TRBD1. Trimming cost V 1 base and J 0 bases; bases outside gene matches: 3. CDR1 is MGHRA, CDR2 YSYEKL, per germline. The CDR3 runs to 15 residues.

This clonotype was counted at least ten times. This chain links TRBV2 with TRBJ1-1; a weak D match, TRBD1 (5 bases). Germline assignment: CDR1 SNHLY and CDR2 FYNNEI. The V end lost 7 bases, the J end lost 1 base, and 7 bases lay between the germline ends. The CDR3 sequence is 12 residues long. The CDR3 region has the DNA TGTGCCAGCATCGGGGGGAACACTGAAGCTTTCTTT. Translation gives CASIGGNTEAFF.

CDR3 protein: CASRAGPSTVTGELFF. CDR3 nucleotides: TGCGCCAGCAGGGCTGGACCGAGTACAGTCACCGGGGAGCTGTTTTTT. The rearrangement links TRBV4-3 to TRBJ2-2; D is unresolved. The V end was cut by 6 bases, the J end by 4 bases, with 18 bases between. CDR1 is LGHNA, CDR2 YSLEER, per germline. This CDR3 is built from 16 residues.

There are many counts of this clonotype. This chain joins TRBV5-1 and TRBJ1-1, with D unclear. The CDR3 is 12 amino acids. Trimming took off 0 bases at V and 6 bases at J, with 6 bases between the two ends. Per germline, CDR1 SGHRS and CDR2 YFSETQ. The CDR3 sequence is CASSLEGSEAFF. The CDR3 DNA sequence: TGCGCCAGCAGCTTGGAAGGGTCTGAAGCTTTCTTT.

Ten or more counts support this clonotype. The chain employs TRBV7-2 and TRBJ2-5; D is uncertain. In germline, CDR1 is SGHTA, CDR2 FQGNSA. CDR3 length: 14 amino acids. V lost 2 bases, J lost 1 base, and 8 bases lay in between. The CDR3 loop is CASSLMGIQETQYF. CDR3 nucleotide sequence: TGTGCCAGCAGCTTAATGGGGATCCAAGAGACCCAGTACTTC.

This clonotype was seen ten or more times. J is TRBJ1-5 and V is TRBV7-2; 7 positions match TRBD1. Germline trimming cut 5 bases from V and 0 bases from J; bases unmatched to any gene: 4. The germline CDR1 and CDR2 sequences are SGHTA and FQGNSA. CDR3 length equals 15 residues. CDR3 nucleotide sequence: TGTGCCAGCAGCCGGACAGGTTATAGCAATCAGCCCCAGCATTTT. It encodes CASSRTGYSNQPQHF. The whole variable domain, filled in from reference TRBV7-2 and TRBJ1-5, reads GAGVSQSPSNKVTEKGKDVELRCDPISGHTALYWYRQSLGQGLEFLIYFQGNSAPDKSGLPSDRFSAERTGGSVSTLTIQRTQQEDSAVYLCASSRTGYSNQPQHFGDGTRLSIL.

This clonotype was recorded many times. The chain recombines TRBV11-2 with TRBJ2-7; a weak D match, TRBD2 (6 bases). The CDR3 is 18 amino acids. Germline V gene sequence: CDR1 SGHAT, CDR2 FQNNGV. The V end was cut by 1 base, the J end by 3 bases, with 22 bases between. The CDR3 DNA sequence: TGTGCCAGCAGCTTAGCCTGGATCTTTTCGGGGGTTCACTACGAGCAGTACTTC. Translation: CASSLAWIFSGVHYEQYF.

This clonotype has a count of ten or more. The chain has TRBV15 and TRBJ1-6; TRBD1 aligns across 7 bases. CDR1 and CDR2 (germline): LNHNV, YYDKDF (reference sequence). Trimming at V came to 4 bases and at J to 7 bases, leaving 7 bases not matched to a gene. The CDR3 totals 15 residues. CDR3 DNA sequence: TGTGCCACCAGCAAACTTAACAGGGGAAATTCACCCCTCCACTTT. Translation gives CATSKLNRGNSPLHF.

This clonotype came up many times. The V and J genes are TRBV9 and TRBJ1-1; perhaps TRBD1 as D (6 bases). This CDR3 has 15 amino acids. Trimming pared 2 bases from V and 5 bases from J, leaving 16 bases between. Germline lookup yields CDR1 SGDLS and CDR2 YYNGEE. The CDR3 nucleotides are TGTGCCAGCAGCGTCGAGGCGGCGAGGGGGACTGAAGCTTTCTTT. Translated, it gives CASSVEAARGTEAFF.

This clonotype showed up many times. The chain has TRBV24-1 and TRBJ2-7, with 8 bases fitting TRBD1. Germline CDR1 is KGHDR and CDR2 is SFDVKD. Trimming cost V 5 bases and J 3 bases; bases outside gene matches: 2. The CDR3 is made up of 13 amino acids. CDR3 sequence (DNA): TGTGCCACCAGTGCAGGGACAGGCTACGAGCAGTACTTC. Amino acid sequence: CATSAGTGYEQYF.

There are many counts of this clonotype. This chain connects TRBV28 to TRBJ1-2, with D maybe TRBD1 (5 bases). The V end lost 10 bases, the J end lost 8 bases, and 14 bases lay between the germline ends. Germline loops: CDR1 MDHEN, CDR2 SYDVKM. The CDR3 has 11 amino acids. The CDR3 spells CAIQGAGGYTF. DNA of the CDR3: TGTGCCATCCAGGGAGCTGGCGGCTACACCTTC.